One and the same sample provided the 15 T cell receptor beta chains below, sequenced in a study of technical replicates of blood from several donors (dated by TCRdb to 2016 to 2017). Libraries were built with the immunoSEQ multiplex PCR assay. TCRdb took this table from immuneACCESS and kept in-frame rearrangements with V and J called. Such tables lack part of the clones; where checked against another copy, unresolved V genes explain under half of the gap, and the rest is unexplained. This sample holds 95,000 or so clones; 85% to 95% were observed only once. 0.3% to 0.35% of the sample comes from the top ten. Sequencing was performed on T cells isolated from PBMCs. Receptors originate from a human donor in good health.

The rearrangement links TRBV9 to TRBJ2-2; TRBD2 might be the D (5 bases). This CDR3 is 15 amino acids long. The germline CDR1 and CDR2 sequences are SGDLS and YYNGEE. Deletions cut 5 bases from V and 6 bases from J, with 17 bases between. The CDR3 nucleotides read TGTGCCAGCAGGACGGACGGGAAGATCCCCGGGGAGCTGTTTTTT. This translates into CASRTDGKIPGELFF.

The gene calls are TRBV5-6 and TRBJ2-3; 16 nucleotides align to TRBD2. This CDR3 is built from 18 residues. Germline loops: CDR1 SGHDT, CDR2 YYEEEE. With 2 bases clipped from V and 8 bases from J, the junction kept 11 bases outside the gene matches. For the CDR3, the DNA is TGTGCCAGCAGCTTACTCACCGGGACTAGCGGGAGGGGGGGTACGCAGTATTTT. Protein sequence: CASSLLTGTSGRGGTQYF.

V gene TRBV6-1 combines with J gene TRBJ1-3; 10 nucleotides match TRBD1. The trim removed 10 bases at V and 8 bases at J, leaving 8 bases unmatched. CDR3 length: 13 amino acids. From germline, CDR1 is MNHNS and CDR2 SASEGT. CDR3 sequence reads: CAIRDRGKDTIYF. CDR3 bases: TGTGCCATCCGGGACAGGGGCAAAGACACCATATATTTT.

This clone was counted a single time. This rearrangement joins TRBV6-6 to TRBJ2-7; unclear D gene. Per the germline V gene, CDR1 is MNHNY and CDR2 is SVGAGI (reference sequence). The CDR3 has 11 residues. Trimming shortened V by 6 bases and J by 6 bases, and 9 bases separated the two germline ends. CDR3: CASSYPSEQYF. CDR3 nucleotide sequence: TGTGCCAGCAGCTACCCCTCCGAGCAGTACTTC.

This chain uses TRBV28 with TRBJ2-3; 8 bases are a match to TRBD2. Germline V gene lookup returns CDR1 MDHEN and CDR2 SYDVKM. V dropped 6 bases and J dropped 5; count of bases not matched to a gene: 10. The CDR3 extends over 15 amino acids. CDR3 amino acids: CASRVTSGPGDTQYF. DNA for the CDR3: TGTGCCAGCAGGGTCACTAGCGGCCCCGGAGATACGCAGTATTTT. The full variable domain, rest sourced from reference TRBV28 and TRBJ2-3, is DVKVTQSSRYLVKRTGEKVFLECVQDMDHENMFWYRQDPGLGLRLIYFSYDVKMKEKGDIPEGYSVSREKKERFSLILESASTNQTSMYLCASRVTSGPGDTQYFGPGTRLTVL.

The genes are TRBV28 and TRBJ2-2; TRBD1 matches at 9 bases. Germline trimming cut 6 bases from V and 3 bases from J; bases unmatched to any gene: 5. This CDR3 contains 15 residues. Germline assignment: CDR1 MDHEN and CDR2 SYDVKM. The CDR3 region is CASSRDRDYTGELFF. Here the CDR3 DNA reads TGTGCCAGCAGCCGGGACAGGGACTACACCGGGGAGCTGTTTTTT. The full variable domain, completed using reference TRBV28 and TRBJ2-2, is DVKVTQSSRYLVKRTGEKVFLECVQDMDHENMFWYRQDPGLGLRLIYFSYDVKMKEKGDIPEGYSVSREKKERFSLILESASTNQTSMYLCASSRDRDYTGELFFGEGSRLTVL.

The chain carries TRBV6-5 and TRBJ1-1, with D hard to call. V was pared by 5 bases and J by 2 bases, with 6 bases between. Germline V gene data show CDR1 as MNHEY and CDR2 as SVGAGI. The CDR3 is 12 residues long. The CDR3 bases are TGTGCCAGCAGTCCCACAAACACTGAAGCTTTCTTT. This encodes CASSPTNTEAFF.

To note about this clone: Other DNA sequences from this sample encode an identical CDR3 as well. The chain has TRBV9 and TRBJ2-7; 10 bases map to TRBD2. Germline CDR1 SGDLS, CDR2 YYNGEE. The CDR3 loop spans 14 amino acids. Trimming cost V 0 bases and J 3 bases; bases outside gene matches: 0. CDR3 in DNA: TGTGCCAGCAGCGTAGGACTAGCGGGCTACGAGCAGTACTTC. Amino acid sequence: CASSVGLAGYEQYF. Together with reference TRBV9 and TRBJ2-7, the CDR3 gives the full variable domain: DSGVTQTPKHLITATGQRVTLRCSPRSGDLSVYWYQQSLDQGLQFLIQYYNGEERAKGNILERFSAQQFPDLHSELNLSSLELGDSALYFCASSVGLAGYEQYFGPGTRLTVT.

This clone was counted once. This chain uses TRBV5-6 with TRBJ1-2, with a weak D call TRBD1 (5 bases). V lost 0 bases and J lost 8, with 11 bases in between. The CDR3 contains 13 residues. Germline-derived CDR1 and CDR2 are SGHDT and YYEEEE. The CDR3 DNA is TGTGCCAGCAGCTTGGGACAGCGTATCGGCTACACCTTC. It yields the protein CASSLGQRIGYTF.

V is TRBV7-2 and J is TRBJ2-1, with 7 nucleotides matching TRBD2. Germline CDR1 reads SGHTA; CDR2 reads FQGNSA. CDR3 size: 14 residues. V lost 1 base and J lost 7; bases outside the gene matches: 4. The CDR3 sequence: CASSLDREVNEQFF. CDR3 nucleotides: TGTGCCAGCAGCTTAGATCGGGAGGTAAATGAGCAGTTCTTC.

This chain joins TRBV5-1 and TRBJ1-1, with D unclear. The CDR3 sequence is 13 residues long. The V gene's germline CDR1 is SGHRS and CDR2 YFSETQ. V gave up 2 bases and J gave up 5 bases, with 10 bases separating them. CDR3: CASSFGPGTEAFF. In DNA, the CDR3 is TGCGCCAGCAGCTTCGGTCCCGGGACTGAAGCTTTCTTT.

The V call is TRBV7-9, the J call TRBJ2-7, with D possibly matching TRBD2 (5 bases). Germline CDR1 is SEHNR and CDR2 is FQNEAQ (reference sequence). The CDR3 contains 13 residues. Trimming pared 3 bases from V and 5 bases from J, leaving 11 bases between. CDR3 sequence reads: CASSFHGVNEQYF. CDR3 nucleotide sequence: TGTGCCAGCAGCTTTCACGGGGTGAACGAGCAGTACTTC.

Here the CDR3 reads CASRRQLSIGTEAFF. DNA of the CDR3: TGTGCCAGCAGGAGACAGCTTTCCATCGGCACTGAAGCTTTCTTT. The J gene is TRBJ1-1, the V gene TRBV6-5, with a weak D call TRBD1 (5 bases). Germline-derived CDR1 and CDR2 are MNHEY and SVGAGI. The CDR3 is 15 amino acids. Trimming stripped 6 bases from V and 4 bases from J, with 18 bases between.

The chain has TRBV5-1 and TRBJ2-6, with D tentatively TRBD1 (5 bases). The germline V and J ends were trimmed by 1 base and 3 bases, with 11 bases remaining between them. Germline CDR1 is SGHRS and CDR2 is YFSETQ. The length of the CDR3 is 16 residues. The CDR3 loop is CASSLLGTGGANVLTF. The CDR3 coding sequence is TGCGCCAGCAGCTTGTTAGGTACAGGTGGGGCCAACGTCCTGACTTTC.

J is TRBJ1-2 and V is TRBV6-5; 8 bases agree with TRBD1. V gave up 6 bases and J gave up 5 bases; unmatched junction bases: 8. Germline V CDR1 and CDR2: MNHEY, SVGAGI. The CDR3 extends over 14 amino acids. The CDR3 DNA is TGTGCCAGCAGACCAGGGGGCTGGGGGTATGGCTACACCTTC. Translation: CASRPGGWGYGYTF.